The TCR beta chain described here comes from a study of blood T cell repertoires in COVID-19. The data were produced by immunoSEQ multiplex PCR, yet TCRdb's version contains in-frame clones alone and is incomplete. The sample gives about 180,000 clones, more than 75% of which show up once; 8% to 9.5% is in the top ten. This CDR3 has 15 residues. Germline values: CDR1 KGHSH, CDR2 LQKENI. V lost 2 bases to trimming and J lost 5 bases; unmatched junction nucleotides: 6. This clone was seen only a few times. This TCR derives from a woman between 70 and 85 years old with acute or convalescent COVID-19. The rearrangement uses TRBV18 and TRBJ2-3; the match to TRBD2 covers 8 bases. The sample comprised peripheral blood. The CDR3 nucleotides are TGTGCCAGCTCACCAAGTCTAGCGGGCCTAGATACGCAGTATTTT. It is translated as CASSPSLAGLDTQYF.